This TCR beta chain emerged from a study of T cell responses to AZD1222 COVID-19 vaccine. Generated by immunoSEQ multiplex PCR, the TCRdb table keeps only in-frame clones and is missing some. The sample has 90,000 to 120,000 clones, about 93% seen once. The CDR3 loop spans 15 amino acids. The germline CDR1 and CDR2 sequences are SGDLS and YYNGEE. The germline V and J ends were trimmed by 0 bases and 5 bases, with 15 bases remaining between them. Specimen: peripheral blood, collected on day 0 of AZD1222 vaccination. This clonotype was obtained from an adult in good health. The rearrangement uses TRBV9 and TRBJ2-7; no definite D call. The CDR3 DNA sequence: TGTGCCAGCAGCGTAGGGCCCGAGAAACTCGACGAGCAGTACTTC. This translates into CASSVGPEKLDEQYF.